This T cell receptor beta chain was identified during a study of cytomegalovirus exposure and HLA in healthy donors. As for the study in general: An early data release held 79 million or so unique TCRs from HLA-typed donors. Genotyping of roughly 400 donors showed that 80% to 85% belonged to the Caucasian-associated ancestry cluster. Findings of the study overall: Roughly even sequencing depth across donors was the assumption behind the presence/absence analyses.

This clone was seen just once. Antigen: not known. The PCR had 60 Vbeta and 13 Jbeta primers. Assay: immunoSEQ multiplex PCR; the TCRdb copy retains only in-frame clones and omits some. Of approximately 220,000 clones in the sample, around 80% were seen once. This CDR3 is 17 amino acids long. The ends lost 3 bases at V and 0 bases at J; junction bases unmatched: 9. The germline V gene encodes CDR1 MGHRA and CDR2 YSYEKL. The sample consisted of PBMCs. This chain joins TRBV4-1 and TRBJ2-3; 7 bases line up with TRBD2. The sequence came from a boy aged 2 to 9 in good health and CMV-seronegative. CDR3 amino acids: CASSQETTSSSTDTQYF. In DNA, the CDR3 is TGCGCCAGCAGCCAGGAAACGACTAGCTCTAGCACAGATACGCAGTATTTT.